The 16 T cell receptor beta chains given below trace back to one sample, sequenced in a study of shared clonotypes between healthy human individuals. The data were produced by immunoSEQ multiplex PCR, yet TCRdb's version contains in-frame clones alone and is incomplete. Here the sample spans around 550,000 clones, about 96% being singletons. Sequenced: naive CD4+ T cells sorted from blood. Documented subset: CD45RA+ positively selected. The receptors were sampled from a woman aged 30 to 39 in good health.

The gene calls are TRBV18 and TRBJ1-5; D not certain. Looked up from germline, CDR1 is KGHSH and CDR2 is LQKENI. Deletions cut 3 bases from V and 6 bases from J, with 21 bases between. The CDR3 runs to 17 residues. The CDR3 protein is CASSPSLVAGKGQPQHF. The CDR3 DNA sequence: TGTGCCAGCTCACCTTCACTGGTGGCAGGAAAGGGTCAGCCCCAGCATTTT. Supplemented by reference TRBV18 and TRBJ1-5, the full variable domain reads NAGVMQNPRHLVRRRGQEARLRCSPMKGHSHVYWYRQLPEEGLKFMVYLQKENIIDESGMPKERFSAEFPKEGPSILRIQQVVRGDSAAYFCASSPSLVAGKGQPQHFGDGTRLSIL.

The chain carries TRBV5-4 and TRBJ2-7; D may be TRBD1 or TRBD2 (6 bases each). Trimming shortened V by 0 bases and J by 2 bases, and 15 bases separated the two germline ends. Germline values: CDR1 SGHNT, CDR2 YYREEE (reference sequence). The length of the CDR3 is 16 residues. CDR3 loop: CASSLGGGGGPYEQYF. The CDR3 nucleotides are TGTGCCAGCAGCTTGGGCGGCGGAGGGGGGCCCTACGAGCAGTACTTC.

The V gene is TRBV18, the J gene TRBJ1-5; 7 nucleotides align to TRBD1. Per the germline V gene, CDR1 is KGHSH and CDR2 is LQKENI. The CDR3 is made up of 15 amino acids. The V and J ends lost 2 bases and 1 base, in that order; junction bases with no gene match: 2. CDR3 DNA: TGTGCCAGCTCACCAAGCAGGGGGAGCAATCAGCCCCAGCATTTT. It translates to CASSPSRGSNQPQHF.

The chain carries TRBV18 and TRBJ2-7, with 8 bases matching TRBD2. V was clipped by 3 bases and J by 6 bases; unmatched bases: 7. CDR3 size: 14 residues. The germline V gene encodes CDR1 KGHSH and CDR2 LQKENI. The CDR3 loop is CASSPGLDTGEQYF. The CDR3 DNA reads as TGTGCCAGCTCACCGGGACTAGACACAGGCGAGCAGTACTTC.

The rearrangement links TRBV7-9 to TRBJ1-2; maybe TRBD1 (6 bases). Trimming removed 5 bases from V and 3 bases from J, with 16 bases in between. Germline V gives CDR1 SEHNR, CDR2 FQNEAQ (reference sequence). The length of the CDR3 is 15 residues. In DNA, the CDR3 is TGTGCCAGCAGCAGTGGGGGCCGTTTGGACTATGGCTACACCTTC. It translates to CASSSGGRLDYGYTF.

The rearrangement uses TRBV18 and TRBJ2-1, with 9 nucleotides matching TRBD2. The CDR3 covers 16 residues. From germline, CDR1 is KGHSH and CDR2 LQKENI. Trimming cost V 0 bases and J 3 bases; bases outside gene matches: 3. CDR3 loop: CASSPPGLANYNEQFF. CDR3 sequence (DNA): TGTGCCAGCTCACCACCGGGACTAGCCAACTACAATGAGCAGTTCTTC.

This clone was observed a single time. The V gene is TRBV5-1, the J gene TRBJ2-7, with D possibly being TRBD2 (6 bases). CDR3 length: 15 residues. Germline CDR1 is SGHRS and CDR2 is YFSETQ. V was trimmed by 1 base and J by 2 bases, leaving 13 bases between them. CDR3 coding DNA: TGCGCCAGCAGCTTGACGGGAGATAACCCCTACGAGCAGTACTTC. Amino acids: CASSLTGDNPYEQYF.

The chain is built from TRBV5-1 and TRBJ2-2; D is perhaps TRBD1 or TRBD2 (5 bases each). The CDR3 contains 18 residues. The germline CDR1 and CDR2 sequences are SGHRS and YFSETQ. Trimming cost V 0 bases and J 7 bases, with 22 bases left between them. In DNA form, the CDR3 reads TGCGCCAGCAGCTTGGCCTCCCCTTGGGGGAGCGAGGGCGGGGAGCTGTTTTTT. It is translated as CASSLASPWGSEGGELFF.

The chain is built from TRBV7-9 and TRBJ1-1, with 7 bases matching TRBD1. Germline V lookup: CDR1 SEHNR, CDR2 FQNEAQ (reference sequence). CDR3 size: 15 residues. The V segment lost 1 base and the J segment 5 bases; nucleotides outside the gene matches: 7. As DNA, the CDR3 is TGTGCCAGCAGCTTAGGGGACAGAGAGGGGACTGAAGCTTTCTTT. Its protein is CASSLGDREGTEAFF.

CDR3 sequence reads: CASSLYNEQYF. The CDR3 bases are TGTGCCAGCAGTCTTTATAACGAGCAGTACTTC. The chain uses TRBV2 and TRBJ2-7; D ambiguous. Germline V gene sequence: CDR1 SNHLY, CDR2 FYNNEI. Trimming left V 5 bases short and J 5 bases short, with 7 bases between. The length of the CDR3 is 11 residues.

In its sample, this clone was seen once. The chain joins TRBV27 to TRBJ2-2, with 11 bases that match TRBD2. The CDR3 contains 15 residues. V was clipped by 1 base and J by 12 bases; unmatched bases: 7. Germline CDR1 is MNHEY and CDR2 is SMNVEV (reference sequence). CDR3 loop: CASSLWTSGQPKLFF. The CDR3 DNA follows: TGTGCCAGCAGTTTATGGACTAGCGGGCAACCGAAGCTGTTTTTT.

This clone was counted once. The V gene is TRBV18, the J gene TRBJ2-3; D is unresolved. Germline V gene lookup returns CDR1 KGHSH and CDR2 LQKENI. The germline V and J ends were trimmed by 3 bases and 4 bases, with 26 bases remaining between them. This CDR3 comprises 19 residues. The CDR3 sequence is CASSPLVADHRSGSDTQYF. The CDR3 nucleotides are TGTGCCAGCTCACCCCTGGTGGCAGATCACCGCTCAGGCTCAGATACGCAGTATTTT.

V usage is TRBV2 and J usage is TRBJ2-1, with 9 bases lining up with TRBD2. V dropped 8 bases and J dropped 3; count of bases not matched to a gene: 11. Germline V gene data show CDR1 as SNHLY and CDR2 as FYNNEI. The CDR3 loop spans 16 amino acids. The CDR3 coding sequence is TGTGCCAGCGCCTCACTAGCGGGCGGGGTCTACAATGAGCAGTTCTTC. Protein sequence: CASASLAGGVYNEQFF. Full variable domain (remainder filled in from reference TRBV2 and TRBJ2-1): EPEVTQTPSHQVTQMGQEVILRCVPISNHLYFYWYRQILGQKVEFLVSFYNNEISEKSEIFDDQFSVERPDGSNFTLKIRSTKLEDSAMYFCASASLAGGVYNEQFFGPGTRLTVL.

This sequence joins TRBV4-3 and TRBJ1-2; 9 positions agree with TRBD1. Per germline, CDR1 LGHNA and CDR2 YSLEER. Losses at the gene ends were 6 bases for V and 5 bases for J; bases not matched to a gene: 10. The CDR3 consists of 15 residues. The CDR3 reads CASRSGTGSWYGYTF. CDR3 DNA: TGCGCCAGCAGGTCCGGGACAGGGTCTTGGTATGGCTACACCTTC.

The chain links TRBV7-2 to TRBJ2-2; no firm D call. The germline CDR1 and CDR2 sequences are SGHTA and FQGNSA. Trimming took off 1 base at V and 2 bases at J, with 2 bases between the two ends. This CDR3 region has 13 residues. This chain's CDR3 is CASSLGNTGELFF. The CDR3 nucleotides are TGTGCCAGCAGCTTAGGCAACACCGGGGAGCTGTTTTTT.

The rearrangement uses TRBV28 and TRBJ2-7; D possibly corresponds to TRBD2 (5 bases). The V end lost 6 bases, the J end lost 0 bases, and 9 bases lay between the germline ends. Germline assignment: CDR1 MDHEN and CDR2 SYDVKM. The CDR3 loop spans 13 amino acids. CDR3 residues: CASRTGVSYEQYF. For the CDR3, the DNA is TGTGCCAGCAGAACCGGGGTCTCCTACGAGCAGTACTTC.